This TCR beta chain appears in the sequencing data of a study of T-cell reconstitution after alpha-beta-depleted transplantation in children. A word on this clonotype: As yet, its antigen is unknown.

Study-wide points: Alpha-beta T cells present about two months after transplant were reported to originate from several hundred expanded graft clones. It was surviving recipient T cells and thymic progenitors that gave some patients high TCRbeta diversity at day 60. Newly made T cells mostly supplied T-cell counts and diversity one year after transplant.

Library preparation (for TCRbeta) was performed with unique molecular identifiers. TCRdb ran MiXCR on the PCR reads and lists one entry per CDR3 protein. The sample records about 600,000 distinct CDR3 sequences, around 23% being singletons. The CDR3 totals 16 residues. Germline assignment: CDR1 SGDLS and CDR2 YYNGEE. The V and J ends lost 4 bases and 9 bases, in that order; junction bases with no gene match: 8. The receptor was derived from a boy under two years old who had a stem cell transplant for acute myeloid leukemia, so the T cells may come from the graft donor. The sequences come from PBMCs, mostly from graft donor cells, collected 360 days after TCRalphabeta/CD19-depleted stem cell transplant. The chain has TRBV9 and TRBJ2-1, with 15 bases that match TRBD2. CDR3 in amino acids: CASSKGLAGGVGEQFF. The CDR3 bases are TGTGCCAGCAGCAAGGGACTAGCGGGGGGAGTGGGTGAGCAGTTCTTC.